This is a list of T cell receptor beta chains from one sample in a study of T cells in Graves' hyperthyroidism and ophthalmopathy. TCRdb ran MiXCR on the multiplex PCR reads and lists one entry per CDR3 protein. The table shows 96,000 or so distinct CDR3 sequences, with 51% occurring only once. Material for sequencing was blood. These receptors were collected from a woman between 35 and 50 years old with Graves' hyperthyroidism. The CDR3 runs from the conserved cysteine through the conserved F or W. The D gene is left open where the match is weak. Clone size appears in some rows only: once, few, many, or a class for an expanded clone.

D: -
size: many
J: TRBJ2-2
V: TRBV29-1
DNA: TGCAGTGGAAGGGACACCGGGGAGCTGTTTTTT
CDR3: CSGRDTGELFF

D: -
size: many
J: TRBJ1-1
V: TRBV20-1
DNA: TGCAGTGCTAGAGGGACCTCGGAAAACACTGAAGCTTTCTTT
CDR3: CSARGTSENTEAFF

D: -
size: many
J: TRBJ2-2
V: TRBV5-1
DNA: TGCGCCAGCCTGAAGGGGTCAGACACCGGGGAGCTGTTTTTT
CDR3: CASLKGSDTGELFF

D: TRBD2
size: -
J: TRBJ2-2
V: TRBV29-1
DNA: TGCAGCTACGGGAGGGCCCCCACCGGGGAGCTGTTTTTT
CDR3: CSYGRAPTGELFF

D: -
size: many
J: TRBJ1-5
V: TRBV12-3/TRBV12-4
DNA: TGTGCCAGCACTCGATATAGCAATCAGCCCCAGCATTTT
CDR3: CASTRYSNQPQHF

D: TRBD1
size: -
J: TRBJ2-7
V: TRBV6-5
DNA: TGTACCAGCAGTTACCGGGGGACAGGGGGCAACTACGAGCAGTACTTC
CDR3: CTSSYRGTGGNYEQYF

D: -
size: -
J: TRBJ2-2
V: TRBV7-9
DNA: TGTGCCAGCAGTGACCGGGGAGCTGTTTTT
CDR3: CASSDRGAVF

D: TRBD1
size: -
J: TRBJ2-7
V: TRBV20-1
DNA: TGCAGTGCTAGTGGCGTTGGGACAGGACGACACGAGCAGTACTTC
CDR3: CSASGVGTGRHEQYF

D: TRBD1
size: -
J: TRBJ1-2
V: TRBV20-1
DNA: TGCAGTGCTAGTCACAGGGGTTCCTATGGCTACACCTTC
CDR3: CSASHRGSYGYTF

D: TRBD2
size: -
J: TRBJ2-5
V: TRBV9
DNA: TGTGCCAGCAGCCCTTGGGCGGGGGGAGCCAAGAAGACCCAGTACTTC
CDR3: CASSPWAGGAKKTQYF

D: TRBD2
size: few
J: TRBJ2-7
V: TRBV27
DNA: TGTGCCAGCGGGAGGGCCTTCTCCTACGAGCAGTACTTC
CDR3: CASGRAFSYEQYF

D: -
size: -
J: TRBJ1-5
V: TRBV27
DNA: TGTGCCAGCAAAATGGCAGGAGTCAATCAGCCCCAGCATTTT
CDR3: CASKMAGVNQPQHF

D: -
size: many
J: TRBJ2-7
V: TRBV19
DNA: TGTGCCAGTAGTATAGCCTACCCCGGGCCGAGCTCCTACGAGCAGTACTTC
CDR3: CASSIAYPGPSSYEQYF

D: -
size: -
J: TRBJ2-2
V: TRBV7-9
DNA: TGTGCCAGCAGCTTAGTCCCGGCAGGGGAGCTGTTTTTT
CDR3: CASSLVPAGELFF

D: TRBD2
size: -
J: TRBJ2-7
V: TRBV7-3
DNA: TGTGCCAGCAGCTTAGGGGGACTAGCGGGAGGCGAGCAGTACTTC
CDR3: CASSLGGLAGGEQYF

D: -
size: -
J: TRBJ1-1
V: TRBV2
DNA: TGTGCCAGCAGTGAAGGCCCAGGACGTGAAACTGAAGCTTTCTTT
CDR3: CASSEGPGRETEAFF

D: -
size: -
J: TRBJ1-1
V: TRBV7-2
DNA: TGTGCCAGCAGCCTCAGGGGTATGGGCCGTGAAGCTTTCTTT
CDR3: CASSLRGMGREAFF

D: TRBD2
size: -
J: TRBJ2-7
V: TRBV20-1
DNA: TGCAGTGCTAGAGGTAGCGGGAGGCACTCTTCCTACGAGCAGTACTTC
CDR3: CSARGSGRHSSYEQYF